What follows describes a single T cell receptor (beta chain). Produced via immunoSEQ multiplex PCR; TCRdb's table is partial and in-frame only. The sample includes some 150,000 clones, around 94% of them seen just once. This sample was included in a study of control samples from healthy donors and cancer patients. The CDR3 length is 14 residues. CDR1 is SGHRS, CDR2 YFSETQ, per germline. V trimming: 2 bases; J trimming: 5 bases; junction bases outside the gene matches: 2. Source material: blood. The chain links TRBV5-1 to TRBJ1-4; TRBD1 matches 8 bases. This receptor was identified in a man aged 40-49 years in good health. The CDR3 coding sequence is TGCGCCAGCAGCTTTGGGACAGGAAATGAAAAACTGTTTTTT. Translating gives CASSFGTGNEKLFF.